The sequence of this TCR beta chain was determined in a study of control samples from healthy donors and cancer patients. The method was immunoSEQ multiplex PCR; TCRdb's version includes in-frame clones alone and lacks a portion of them. The sample shows 88,000 or so clones, 85% to 95% of them seen only once. Germline lookup yields CDR1 SGHNT and CDR2 YYREEE (reference sequence). The CDR3 sequence is 16 residues long. The germline V and J ends were trimmed by 0 bases and 7 bases, with 17 bases remaining between them. The chain links TRBV5-4 to TRBJ2-1, with D possibly being TRBD2 (6 bases). Sequencing was done on a sample of blood. This TCR was recovered from a woman younger than 35 in good health. The CDR3 loop is CASSLEVLAASNEQFF. The CDR3 DNA sequence: TGTGCCAGCAGCTTGGAAGTTTTAGCGGCATCAAATGAGCAGTTCTTC.